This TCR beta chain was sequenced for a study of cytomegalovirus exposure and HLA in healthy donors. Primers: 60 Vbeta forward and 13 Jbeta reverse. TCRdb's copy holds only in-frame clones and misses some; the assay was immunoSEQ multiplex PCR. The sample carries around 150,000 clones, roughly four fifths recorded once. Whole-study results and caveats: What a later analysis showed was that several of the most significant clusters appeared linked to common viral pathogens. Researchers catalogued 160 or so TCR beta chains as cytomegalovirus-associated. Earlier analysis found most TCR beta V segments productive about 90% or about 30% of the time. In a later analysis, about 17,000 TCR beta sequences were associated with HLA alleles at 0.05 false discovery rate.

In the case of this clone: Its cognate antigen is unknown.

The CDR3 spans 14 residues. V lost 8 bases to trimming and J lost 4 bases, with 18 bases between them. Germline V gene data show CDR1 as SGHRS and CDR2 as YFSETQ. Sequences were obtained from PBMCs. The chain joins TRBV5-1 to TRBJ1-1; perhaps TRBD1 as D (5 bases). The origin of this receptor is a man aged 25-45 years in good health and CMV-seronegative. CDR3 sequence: CASGGGTRGTEAFF. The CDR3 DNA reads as TGCGCCAGTGGGGGGGGGACTCGAGGCACTGAAGCTTTCTTT.